This T cell receptor beta chain was recovered during a study of shared clonotypes between healthy human individuals. Each subset's genomic DNA was split evenly across several immunoSEQ plates. Generated by immunoSEQ multiplex PCR, the TCRdb table keeps only in-frame clones and is missing some. The sample lists nearly 2 million clones, about 95% seen once, with 1.2% in the top ten. Naive-designated CD8 cells lacked CD45RO, were positively enriched for CCR7, and omitted terminally differentiated effector memory CD45RA+ cells. Adults of Caucasian background living in Nashville, Tennessee made up all donors. Turning to this clone: Its antigen is still unknown.

Notes on the study in general: Estimated richness was generally greater in naive than memory subsets. Shared across a handful of donors were about 4.6% of the naive CD4 clonotypes.

This clonotype originated in a man aged 18 to 35 in good health. What was sequenced was naive CD8+ T cells sorted from blood.

CDR3 sequence: CASSLSLTGGWETQYF. CDR3 in DNA: TGTGCCAGCAGCTTAAGCTTGACAGGGGGCTGGGAGACCCAGTACTTC. The chain carries TRBV13 and TRBJ2-5; 10 nucleotides align to TRBD1. The CDR3 consists of 16 residues. V shed 2 bases, J shed 5 bases, and the junction held 8 bases outside the gene matches. The germline V gene has CDR1 PRHDT and CDR2 FYEKMQ (reference sequence).